These 25 T cell receptor beta chains share one sample of origin, sequenced in a study of T cell responses to AZD1222 COVID-19 vaccine (dated by TCRdb to the early 2020s). The time point label of this sample denotes: baseline before first vaccination. The receptor library was made with the immunoSEQ multiplex PCR assay. Held by TCRdb, this immuneACCESS table contains in-frame sequences only and omits some clones. Under half of the omission traces to an unresolved V gene where checked; the cause of the rest is unknown. The sample table records about 100,000 clones; around 90% of these occur just once. About 1.8% of the sample is held by the ten biggest clonotypes. The sample was peripheral blood, taken on day 0 of AZD1222 vaccination. The receptors here all came from an adult in good health.

This clone was recorded only once. The chain combines TRBV5-4 with TRBJ2-3, with 8 bases that match TRBD2. V shed 4 bases and J 1 base; nucleotides not matched to a gene: 5. CDR3 length: 15 residues. Germline V gives CDR1 SGHNT, CDR2 YYREEE (reference sequence). CDR3 coding DNA: TGTGCCAGCAGCACAGCGGGAGCTGGCACAGATACGCAGTATTTT. Translated, it gives CASSTAGAGTDTQYF.

The chain joins TRBV7-9 to TRBJ2-7; D not certain. The CDR3 totals 11 residues. From germline, CDR1 is SEHNR and CDR2 FQNEAQ (reference sequence). The V end lost 1 base, the J end lost 6 bases, and 4 bases lay between the germline ends. The CDR3 coding sequence is TGTGCCAGCAGCTTAGGTCCCGAGCAGTACTTC. Encoded protein: CASSLGPEQYF.

This clone was counted a single time. The CDR3 here is CASSLLGRSYEQYF. The CDR3 coding sequence is TGTGCCAGCAGCCTACTGGGACGTTCCTACGAGCAGTACTTC. V gene TRBV3-1 (or the pseudogene TRBV3-2) combines with J gene TRBJ2-7; either TRBD1 or TRBD2 may fit D (5 bases each). The CDR3 covers 14 residues. The V and J ends lost 4 bases and 1 base respectively, with 11 bases between them. The germline V gene encodes CDR1 LGHDT and CDR2 YNNKEL (reference sequence).

The chain joins TRBV6-1 to TRBJ2-7, with 15 bases lining up with TRBD2. V lost 2 bases and J lost 2; bases outside the gene matches: 13. Germline V gene sequence: CDR1 MNHNS, CDR2 SASEGT. The CDR3 loop spans 20 amino acids. The CDR3, as DNA: TGTGCCAGCAGTGAAAACCTCGGTGGACTAGCGGGAGGGCCCCCCTACGAGCAGTACTTC. Protein product: CASSENLGGLAGGPPYEQYF.

The genes are TRBV19 and TRBJ1-1; a possible D gene is TRBD1 (5 bases). CDR3 length equals 13 residues. V lost 3 bases to trimming and J lost 5 bases, with 10 bases between them. From germline, CDR1 is LNHDA and CDR2 SQIVND (reference sequence). The CDR3 DNA sequence: TGTGCCAGTAGTATGAATTGGGGGACTGAAGCTTTCTTT. Translating it yields CASSMNWGTEAFF.

The chain recombines TRBV7-9 with TRBJ1-5; no clear D gene. This CDR3 region has 12 residues. V was cut by 0 bases and J by 4 bases, with 1 base left in between. Germline assignment: CDR1 SEHNR and CDR2 FQNEAQ (reference sequence). CDR3 loop: CASSLANQPQHF. CDR3 bases: TGTGCCAGCAGCTTAGCGAATCAGCCCCAGCATTTT.

This clone turned up a few times. Different DNA sequences within this sample yield the same CDR3. This sequence joins TRBV12-3 or TRBV12-4 and TRBJ1-5; perhaps TRBD1 as D (6 bases). The CDR3 runs 13 residues. The V and J ends lost 9 bases and 5 bases respectively, with 14 bases between them. CDR3 sequence reads: CASRGGGHQPQHF. In nucleotides, the CDR3 is TGTGCCAGTAGAGGGGGGGGTCATCAGCCCCAGCATTTT.

Comments on this clone: Other DNA sequences in this sample translate to the same CDR3. The chain employs TRBV6-1 and TRBJ1-2; 7 nucleotides match TRBD1. The CDR3 is 13 residues long. The J segment lost 8 bases and the V segment lost 1 base, leaving 4 bases of the junction unmatched. The germline CDR1 and CDR2 sequences are MNHNS and SASEGT. In nucleotides, the CDR3 is TGTGCCAGCAGTGAAGGACAGGGCCGAGGCTACACCTTC. Translating gives CASSEGQGRGYTF.

This sequence joins TRBV13 and TRBJ2-7; 8 bases are shared with TRBD2. Germline loops: CDR1 PRHDT, CDR2 FYEKMQ (reference sequence). Trimming cost V 11 bases and J 0 bases; bases outside gene matches: 15. CDR3 length equals 16 residues. The CDR3 reads CAFTEGREGLSYEQYF. The CDR3 DNA is TGTGCCTTTACGGAGGGTCGGGAGGGCCTCTCCTACGAGCAGTACTTC.

The V and J genes are TRBV5-4 and TRBJ2-2; 7 bases map to TRBD2. CDR1 is SGHNT and CDR2 is YYREEE in the germline V gene (reference sequence). The CDR3 is 14 amino acids. Trimming cost V 4 bases and J 2 bases; bases outside gene matches: 2. For the CDR3, the DNA is TGTGCCAGCAGCCCGGGACTAAACACCGGGGAGCTGTTTTTT. Protein: CASSPGLNTGELFF.

The chain joins TRBV6-6 to TRBJ1-3, with 7 positions matching TRBD1. Germline lookup yields CDR1 MNHNY and CDR2 SVGAGI (reference sequence). V lost 7 bases to trimming and J lost 1 base; unmatched junction nucleotides: 4. The length of the CDR3 is 14 residues. The CDR3 nucleotides read TGTGCCAGCATAGCAGGGGGTTCTGGAAACACCATATATTTT. Translated, it gives CASIAGGSGNTIYF.

This chain joins TRBV6-6 and TRBJ2-7, with D tentatively TRBD1 (5 bases). The V gene lost 6 bases and the J gene lost 4 bases, with 19 bases spanning the gap. This CDR3 has 15 amino acids. Germline V CDR1 and CDR2: MNHNY, SVGAGI (reference sequence). CDR3 loop: CASSPRGKGQYEQYF. The CDR3 DNA follows: TGTGCCAGCAGCCCTAGGGGAAAGGGGCAATACGAGCAGTACTTC.

This chain uses TRBV5-6 with TRBJ1-1; 7 bases map to TRBD1. CDR3 length: 16 amino acids. J lost 8 bases, V lost 1 base, and 14 bases had no gene match. CDR1 is SGHDT, CDR2 YYEEEE, per germline. CDR3 protein: CASSLKTGWNYWEAFF. As DNA, the CDR3 is TGTGCCAGCAGCTTGAAGACAGGGTGGAACTATTGGGAAGCTTTCTTT.

The chain couples TRBV2 to TRBJ2-1, with TRBD2 matching 14 bases. The CDR3 has 15 amino acids. CDR1 SNHLY and CDR2 FYNNEI come from the germline V gene. V lost 4 bases, J lost 6 bases, and 2 bases stayed unmatched. The CDR3 coding sequence is TGTGCCAGCAGTGTAGGACTAGCGGGAGGCAATGAGCAGTTCTTC. Its translation: CASSVGLAGGNEQFF.

On this clone: A read error may produce the germline difference seen at one junction end. J is TRBJ2-7 and V is TRBV6-5; the D is unclear. The length of the CDR3 is 14 residues. Germline V gene lookup returns CDR1 MNHEY and CDR2 SVGAGI. CDR3 sequence reads: CASSSAISSSEQYF. CDR3 in DNA: TGTGCCAGCAGTTCGGCGATTTCTTCCTCCGAGCAGTACTTC.

The chain carries TRBV2 and TRBJ1-4, with 7 bases identical to TRBD1. Germline lookup yields CDR1 SNHLY and CDR2 FYNNEI. V dropped 6 bases and J dropped 8; count of bases not matched to a gene: 9. This CDR3 has 14 amino acids. CDR3 bases: TGTGCCAGCAGGCCCGGGACAGTCGACGAAAAACTGTTTTTT. It is translated as CASRPGTVDEKLFF. The variable domain in full, with the rest retrieved from reference TRBV2 and TRBJ1-4, is EPEVTQTPSHQVTQMGQEVILRCVPISNHLYFYWYRQILGQKVEFLVSFYNNEISEKSEIFDDQFSVERPDGSNFTLKIRSTKLEDSAMYFCASRPGTVDEKLFFGSGTQLSVL.

The chain joins TRBV28 to TRBJ1-4; D unclear. Trimming removed 2 bases at V and 6 bases at J, with 7 bases between. Germline values: CDR1 MDHEN, CDR2 SYDVKM. The CDR3 consists of 13 residues. The CDR3 spells CASSLGHHEKLFF. CDR3 in DNA: TGTGCCAGCAGTTTAGGGCACCATGAAAAACTGTTTTTT.

The CDR3 DNA is TGCGCCAGCAAAACAGGGACTAGCACAGATACGCAGTATTTT. As protein: CASKTGTSTDTQYF. This chain links TRBV5-1 with TRBJ2-3; D is possibly TRBD1 or TRBD2 (6 bases each). The CDR3 runs to 14 residues. The germline CDR1 and CDR2 sequences are SGHRS and YFSETQ. The V end was cut by 6 bases, the J end by 0 bases, with 11 bases between.

The chain links TRBV19 to TRBJ1-5; no clear D. CDR1 LNHDA and CDR2 SQIVND come from the germline V gene (reference sequence). This CDR3 contains 16 residues. V dropped 3 bases and J dropped 0 bases, with 12 bases sitting between them. In DNA form, the CDR3 reads TGTGCCAGTAGTATTAGTGGGAGAAGTAGCAATCAGCCCCAGCATTTT. It codes for CASSISGRSSNQPQHF.

The chain combines TRBV5-5 with TRBJ2-1, with D possibly TRBD2 on 7 matching bases. The germline V gene has CDR1 SGHKS and CDR2 YYEKEE (reference sequence). V lost 4 bases and J lost 6, with 23 bases in between. The CDR3 extends over 17 amino acids. This chain's CDR3 is CASSVGGPIRNFNEQFF. DNA of the CDR3: TGTGCCAGCAGCGTGGGGGGGCCAATAAGGAATTTCAATGAGCAGTTCTTC.

V gene TRBV27 combines with J gene TRBJ2-7, with 7 positions matching TRBD1. After removal of 2 bases from V and 3 bases from J, the junction contained 7 bases not matched to a gene. Germline CDR1 and CDR2: MNHEY and SMNVEV (reference sequence). The CDR3 consists of 15 residues. The CDR3 bases are TGTGCCAGCAGTTTAGACCGGGACAGCCGCTACGAGCAGTACTTC. This gives the protein CASSLDRDSRYEQYF.

The chain joins TRBV28 to TRBJ2-1, with 8 bases matching TRBD2. With V trimmed by 6 bases and J by 5 bases, 9 bases remained unmatched. Germline V gives CDR1 MDHEN, CDR2 SYDVKM. The CDR3 runs to 15 residues. The CDR3 DNA follows: TGTGCCAGCAGCCCTAGCGGGTCGGGGCACAATGAGCAGTTCTTC. Its protein product is CASSPSGSGHNEQFF.

CDR3 DNA: TGTGTCCTCTCCCAAGAGACCCAGTACTTC. It codes for CVLSQETQYF. The rearrangement links TRBV30 to TRBJ2-5; unclear D gene. CDR1 and CDR2 from the germline V gene are GTSNPN and SVGIG (reference sequence). The CDR3 sequence is 10 residues long. The variable domain in full, completed from reference TRBV30 and TRBJ2-5, reads SQTIHQWPATLVQPVGSPLSLECTVEGTSNPNLYWYRQAAGRGLQLLFYSVGIGQISSEVPQNLSASRPQDRQFILSSKKLLLSDSGFYLCVLSQETQYFGPGTRLLVL.

V gene TRBV7-2 combines with J gene TRBJ2-3; 15 nucleotides match TRBD2. The CDR3 loop spans 17 amino acids. Germline CDR1 and CDR2: SGHTA and FQGNSA. J lost 6 bases, V lost 5 bases, and 9 bases had no gene match. The CDR3 loop reads CASSRTPGLAGGDTQYF. CDR3 nucleotides: TGTGCCAGCAGCAGAACACCGGGACTAGCGGGAGGTGATACGCAGTATTTT.

The rearrangement links TRBV5-1 to TRBJ2-3; 11 nucleotides align to TRBD2. The CDR3 totals 16 residues. Per germline, CDR1 SGHRS and CDR2 YFSETQ. The V segment lost 2 bases and the J segment 2 bases; nucleotides outside the gene matches: 4. The CDR3 nucleotides are TGCGCCAGCAGCTTCCGACTAGCGGGGAACACAGATACGCAGTATTTT. Protein product: CASSFRLAGNTDTQYF.